One sample yielded the 18 T cell receptor beta chains listed below, sequenced in a study of regulatory T cells in long-lasting Graves disease. Time point here: newly diagnosed GD, antithyroid drugs for less than 3 months. With RNA extracted from PBMCs as input, the TCR library was made. Construction of the TCR beta libraries employed iRepertoire HTBI primers in conjunction with Arm-PCR of CDR3 regions. TCRdb itself ran the multiplex PCR reads through MiXCR, one entry per CDR3 protein. The sample has under 500,000 distinct CDR3 sequences, about a sixth seen once. These data also formed part of another study, on T cells in Graves' hyperthyroidism and ophthalmopathy.

The starting material was peripheral blood mononuclear cells (PBMCs), obtained at new diagnosis, from a patient treated with antithyroid drugs. The receptors were gathered from a woman aged 30 to 39 with Graves disease.

There are a few counts of this clonotype. V is TRBV5-1 and J is TRBJ2-7; D possibly corresponds to TRBD2 (5 bases). CDR1 is SGHRS and CDR2 is YFSETQ in the germline V gene. Trimming pared 5 bases from V and 1 base from J, leaving 16 bases between. The CDR3 length is 15 residues. CDR3 loop: CASSYGWGESYEQYF. DNA of the CDR3: TGCGCCAGCAGTTACGGATGGGGAGAATCCTACGAGCAGTACTTC. The full variable domain, completed using reference TRBV5-1 and TRBJ2-7, is KAGVTQTPRYLIKTRGQQVTLSCSPISGHRSVSWYQQTPGQGLQFLFEYFSETQRNKGNFPGRFSGRQFSNSRSEMNVSTLELGDSALYLCASSYGWGESYEQYFGPGTRLTVT.

Comments on this clonotype: A far larger clone is a single base away, which makes a read error likely. The V and J genes are TRBV11-3 and TRBJ2-7; D remains ambiguous. Germline assignment: CDR1 SGHNT and CDR2 YENEEA. This CDR3 spans 15 amino acids. The V and J ends lost 5 bases and 5 bases respectively, with 19 bases between them. In DNA form, the CDR3 reads TGTGCCAGCAGCCCACCGGCTGGGCCGCGCCACGAGCAGTACTTC. Residues: CASSPPAGPRHEQYF.

This clonotype came up many times. The CDR3 sequence: CASSSPTLAGALNEQFF. The CDR3 DNA sequence: TGTGCCAGCAGTTCCCCCACACTAGCGGGAGCCCTCAATGAGCAGTTCTTC. The chain has TRBV28 and TRBJ2-1, with 11 bases identical to TRBD2. The CDR3 spans 17 residues. Germline trimming cut 4 bases from V and 6 bases from J; bases unmatched to any gene: 11. Germline loops: CDR1 MDHEN, CDR2 SYDVKM.

This clonotype was seen many times. The chain links TRBV11-2 to TRBJ2-7, with TRBD2 matching over 7 bases. Trimming at V came to 1 base and at J to 6 bases, leaving 6 bases not matched to a gene. The germline V gene encodes CDR1 SGHAT and CDR2 FQNNGV. The CDR3 has 14 amino acids. CDR3 DNA sequence: TGTGCCAGCAGCTTAGTGGCGGGAGAGAGCGAGCAGTACTTC. Translation gives CASSLVAGESEQYF.

Comments on this clonotype: A much bigger clone sits one base away, suggesting this may be a read error. The chain combines TRBV30 with TRBJ1-4, with 10 bases matching TRBD1. The germline V gene encodes CDR1 GTSNPN and CDR2 SVGIG (reference sequence). CDR3 length equals 13 residues. CDR3 sequence (DNA): TGTGCCTGGAGCGAAGGGACAGGGGAAAATCTGTTTTTT. It translates to CAWSEGTGENLFF.

This chain uses TRBV12-3 or TRBV12-4 with TRBJ1-5, with TRBD1 matching over 9 bases. Germline trimming cut 2 bases from V and 6 bases from J; bases unmatched to any gene: 8. The CDR3 is 16 residues long. CDR3 nucleotides: TGTGCCAGCAGTTTATTCTCCGGGACAGGGTCTCAGCCCCAGCATTTT. It yields the protein CASSLFSGTGSQPQHF.

This clonotype was counted a single time. A much bigger clone sits one base away, suggesting this may be a read error. This chain joins TRBV6-2 or TRBV6-3 and TRBJ1-1; no clear D. This CDR3 has 14 residues. CDR1 and CDR2 (germline): MNHEY, SVGEGT. The CDR3 is CASSSAGGNTEALF. The CDR3 DNA reads as TGTGCCAGCAGTTCCGCGGGCGGGAACACTGAAGCTCTCTTT.

There are a few counts of this clonotype. The CDR3 coding sequence is TGTGCCAGCAGCCCCCGAAGGGCTGGGCGCGAGACCCAGTACTTC. Its translation: CASSPRRAGRETQYF. The genes are TRBV7-9 and TRBJ2-5; D not resolved. There are 15 residues in the CDR3. In germline, CDR1 is SEHNR, CDR2 FQNEAQ (reference sequence). V lost 5 bases to trimming and J lost 5 bases, with 18 bases between them.

This clonotype was found a few times. The V and J genes are TRBV30 and TRBJ2-1; TRBD2 matches 14 bases. Germline V lookup: CDR1 GTSNPN, CDR2 SVGIG (reference sequence). The V gene end was trimmed by 0 bases and the J gene end by 9 bases; junction bases not matched to a gene: 4. The CDR3 is 15 amino acids. The CDR3 loop is CAWSVGTSGSGEQFF. The DNA for the CDR3 is TGTGCCTGGAGTGTCGGGACTAGCGGGAGCGGTGAGCAGTTCTTC.

This clonotype came up a few times. The chain has TRBV28 and TRBJ2-2; 11 nucleotides align to TRBD2. Germline loops: CDR1 MDHEN, CDR2 SYDVKM. V dropped 2 bases and J dropped 4; count of bases not matched to a gene: 12. The CDR3 covers 19 residues. CDR3 in amino acids: CASSLPRLAGLVTTGELFF. CDR3 nucleotide sequence: TGTGCCAGCAGTTTACCCAGACTAGCGGGACTGGTGACCACCGGGGAGCTGTTTTTT.

The table lists this clonotype with a few counts. The CDR3 DNA reads as TGTGCCAGCAGCTCCCAGGGGGACGAGCAGTACTTC. It is translated as CASSSQGDEQYF. V and J are TRBV3-1 and TRBJ2-7, with 7 nucleotides matching TRBD1. The ends lost 5 bases at V and 5 bases at J; junction bases unmatched: 3. In germline, CDR1 is LGHDT, CDR2 YNNKEL (reference sequence). CDR3 size: 12 residues.

V gene TRBV4-3 combines with J gene TRBJ2-5, with D tentatively TRBD1 or TRBD2 (6 bases each). CDR3 length: 14 amino acids. Trimming cost V 4 bases and J 4 bases, with 13 bases left between them. Germline V CDR1 and CDR2: LGHNA, YSLEER. CDR3 amino acids: CASSPRGTRETQYF. CDR3 nucleotide sequence: TGCGCCAGCAGCCCACGGGGGACACGAGAGACCCAGTACTTC.

The V gene is TRBV5-1, the J gene TRBJ2-3; 8 nucleotides match TRBD2. J lost 3 bases, V lost 4 bases, and 10 bases had no gene match. Germline CDR1 is SGHRS and CDR2 is YFSETQ. The CDR3 sequence is 16 residues long. The CDR3 DNA reads TGCGCCAGCAGCCCCTTCGGGGCGGGAGGAACAGATACGCAGTATTTT. Amino acids: CASSPFGAGGTDTQYF.

This clonotype was seen ten or more times. The genes are TRBV27 and TRBJ1-5; TRBD1 matches at 9 bases. V shed 4 bases and J 5 bases; nucleotides not matched to a gene: 3. This CDR3 spans 14 amino acids. Germline-derived CDR1 and CDR2 are MNHEY and SMNVEV (reference sequence). The CDR3 region is CASSWGQGYQPQHF. In DNA, the CDR3 is TGTGCCAGCAGTTGGGGACAGGGTTATCAGCCCCAGCATTTT.

The sample holds many counts of this clonotype. At one boundary the junction diverges from the germline segment, which might be a read error. The chain recombines TRBV10-2 with TRBJ2-7; D is undetermined. There are 14 residues in the CDR3. The germline V gene encodes CDR1 WSHSY and CDR2 SAAADI. The CDR3 region is CASGDLRRIHEQYF. The CDR3 nucleotides are TGCGCCAGCGGTGACCTCCGCCGTATCCACGAGCAGTACTTC.

This chain uses TRBV19 with TRBJ2-4; 9 bases are a match to TRBD2. The germline CDR1 and CDR2 sequences are LNHDA and SQIVND (reference sequence). The V gene end was trimmed by 6 bases and the J gene end by 8 bases; junction bases not matched to a gene: 8. The CDR3 is 14 residues long. The CDR3 loop is CASRNSGRGYIQYF. CDR3 in DNA: TGTGCCAGTAGGAATAGCGGGAGAGGATACATTCAGTACTTC.

At least ten counts were recorded for this clonotype. The J gene is TRBJ2-2, the V gene TRBV27; 9 positions agree with TRBD2. V was pared by 2 bases and J by 5 bases, with 6 bases of the junction left unmatched. Per the germline V gene, CDR1 is MNHEY and CDR2 is SMNVEV (reference sequence). The CDR3 is 16 residues long. Here the CDR3 reads CASSLLGLAVTGELFF. CDR3 sequence (DNA): TGTGCCAGCAGTTTACTGGGACTAGCTGTGACCGGGGAGCTGTTTTTT.

This clonotype was seen many times. The chain is built from TRBV12-3 or TRBV12-4 and TRBJ2-7; D remains ambiguous. Trimming cost V 10 bases and J 5 bases, with 21 bases left between them. The CDR3 is 14 residues long. The CDR3 loop reads CAIHLRVRTHEQYF. The CDR3 DNA sequence: TGTGCCATCCACCTAAGGGTCAGGACCCACGAGCAGTACTTC.